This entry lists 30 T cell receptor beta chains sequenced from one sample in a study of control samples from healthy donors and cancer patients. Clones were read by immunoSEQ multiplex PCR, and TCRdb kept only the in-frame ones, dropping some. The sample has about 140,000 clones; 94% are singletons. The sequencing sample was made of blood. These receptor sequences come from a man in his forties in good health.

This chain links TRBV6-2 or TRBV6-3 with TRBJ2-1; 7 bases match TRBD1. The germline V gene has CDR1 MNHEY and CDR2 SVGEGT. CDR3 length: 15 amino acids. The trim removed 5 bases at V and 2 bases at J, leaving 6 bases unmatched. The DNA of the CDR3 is TGTGCCAGCAGTAGAGGGGGCCGCGCCTACAATGAGCAGTTCTTC. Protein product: CASSRGGRAYNEQFF.

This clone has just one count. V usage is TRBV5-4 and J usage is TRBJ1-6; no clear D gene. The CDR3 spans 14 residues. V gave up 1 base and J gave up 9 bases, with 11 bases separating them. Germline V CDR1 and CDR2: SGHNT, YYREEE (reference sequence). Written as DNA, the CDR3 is TGTGCCAGCAGCTTGAGAGGTACCAGTTCACCCCTCCACTTT. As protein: CASSLRGTSSPLHF.

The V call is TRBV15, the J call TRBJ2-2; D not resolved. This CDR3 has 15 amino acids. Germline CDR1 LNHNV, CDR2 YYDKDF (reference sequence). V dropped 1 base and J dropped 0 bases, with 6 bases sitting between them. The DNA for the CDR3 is TGTGCCACCAGCAGAGGTTACCCGAACACCGGGGAGCTGTTTTTT. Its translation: CATSRGYPNTGELFF.

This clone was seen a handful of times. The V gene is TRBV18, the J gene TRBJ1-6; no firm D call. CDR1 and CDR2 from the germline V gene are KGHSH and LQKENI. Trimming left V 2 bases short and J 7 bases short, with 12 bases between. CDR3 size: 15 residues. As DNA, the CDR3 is TGTGCCAGCTCACCAATCGGGCAAATAAATTCACCCCTCCACTTT. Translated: CASSPIGQINSPLHF.

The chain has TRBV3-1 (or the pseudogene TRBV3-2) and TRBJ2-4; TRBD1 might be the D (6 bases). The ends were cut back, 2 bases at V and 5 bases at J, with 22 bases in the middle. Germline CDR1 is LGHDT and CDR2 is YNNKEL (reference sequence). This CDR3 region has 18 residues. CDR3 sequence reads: CASSQSGTLVPGENIQYF. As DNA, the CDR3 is TGTGCCAGCAGCCAAAGCGGAACTCTAGTACCAGGGGAAAACATTCAGTACTTC.

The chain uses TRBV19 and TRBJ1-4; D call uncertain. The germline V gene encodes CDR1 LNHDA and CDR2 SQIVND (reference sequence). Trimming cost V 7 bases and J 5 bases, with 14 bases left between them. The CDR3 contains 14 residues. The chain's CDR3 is CASKLTGHNEKLFF. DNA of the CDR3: TGTGCCAGTAAGTTAACCGGGCACAATGAAAAACTGTTTTTT.

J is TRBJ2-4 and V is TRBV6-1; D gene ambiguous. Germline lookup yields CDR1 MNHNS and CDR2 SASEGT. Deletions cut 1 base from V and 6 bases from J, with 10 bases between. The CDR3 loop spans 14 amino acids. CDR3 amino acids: CASSEDQMGNIQYF. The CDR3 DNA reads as TGTGCCAGCAGTGAAGACCAGATGGGAAACATTCAGTACTTC.

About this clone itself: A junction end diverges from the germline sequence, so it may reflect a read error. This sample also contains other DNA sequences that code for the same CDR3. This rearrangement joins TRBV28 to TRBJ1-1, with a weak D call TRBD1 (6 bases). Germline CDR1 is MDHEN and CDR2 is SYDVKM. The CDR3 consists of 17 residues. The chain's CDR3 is CASSFEGTSLTGTEAFF. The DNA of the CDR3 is TGTGCCAGCAGTTTTGAAGGGACAAGCTTAACCGGCACTGAAGCCTTCTTT.

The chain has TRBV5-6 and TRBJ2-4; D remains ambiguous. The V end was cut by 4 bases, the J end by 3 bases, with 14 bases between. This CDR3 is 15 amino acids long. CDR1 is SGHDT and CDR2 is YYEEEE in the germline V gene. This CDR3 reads CASSQGFIGKNIQYF. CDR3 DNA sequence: TGTGCCAGCAGCCAAGGGTTTATCGGCAAAAACATTCAGTACTTC.

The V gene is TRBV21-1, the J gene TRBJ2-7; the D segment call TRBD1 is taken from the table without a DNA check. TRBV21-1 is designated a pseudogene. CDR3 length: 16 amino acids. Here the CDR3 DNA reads TGTGCCAGCAGCAATCCTCCCGGGACAGGATCCTACGAGCAGTACTTC. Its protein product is CASSNPPGTGSYEQYF.

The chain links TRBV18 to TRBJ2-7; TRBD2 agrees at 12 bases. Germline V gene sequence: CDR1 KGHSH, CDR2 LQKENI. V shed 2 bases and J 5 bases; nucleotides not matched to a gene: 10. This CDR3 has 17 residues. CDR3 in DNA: TGTGCCAGCTCACCATCGAGACTAGCGGGAGCAGGAAACGAGCAGTACTTC. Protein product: CASSPSRLAGAGNEQYF.

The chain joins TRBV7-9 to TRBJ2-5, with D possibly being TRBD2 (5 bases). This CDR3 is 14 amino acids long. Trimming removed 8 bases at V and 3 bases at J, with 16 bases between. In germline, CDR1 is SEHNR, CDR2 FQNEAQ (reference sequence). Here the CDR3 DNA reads TGTGCCAGCGGGGAGAGGCAGACGAAAGAGACCCAGTACTTC. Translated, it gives CASGERQTKETQYF.

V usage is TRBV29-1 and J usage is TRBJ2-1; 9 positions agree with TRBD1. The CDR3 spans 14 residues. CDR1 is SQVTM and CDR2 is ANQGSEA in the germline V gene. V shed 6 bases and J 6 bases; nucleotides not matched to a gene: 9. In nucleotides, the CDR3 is TGCAGCGTCCTCCTGACAGGGGGTAGCAATGAGCAGTTCTTC. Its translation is CSVLLTGGSNEQFF.

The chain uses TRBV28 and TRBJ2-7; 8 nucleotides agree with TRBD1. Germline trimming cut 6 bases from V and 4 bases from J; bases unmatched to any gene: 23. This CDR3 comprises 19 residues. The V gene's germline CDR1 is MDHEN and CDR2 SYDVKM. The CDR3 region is CASSTRNRTGGRSFYEQYF. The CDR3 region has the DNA TGTGCCAGCAGCACTAGAAACCGAACAGGGGGAAGGTCATTTTACGAGCAGTACTTC.

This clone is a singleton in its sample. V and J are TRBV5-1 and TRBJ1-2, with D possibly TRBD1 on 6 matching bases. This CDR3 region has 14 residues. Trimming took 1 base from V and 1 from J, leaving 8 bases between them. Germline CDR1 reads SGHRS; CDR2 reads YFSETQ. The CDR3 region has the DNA TGCGCCAGCAGCTTGATGGACAGTAACTATGGCTACACCTTC. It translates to CASSLMDSNYGYTF.

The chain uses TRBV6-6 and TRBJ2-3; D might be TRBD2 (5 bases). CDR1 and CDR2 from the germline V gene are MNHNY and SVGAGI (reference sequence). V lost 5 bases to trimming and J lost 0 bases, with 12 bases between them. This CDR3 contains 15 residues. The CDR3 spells CASSPGVSSTDTQYF. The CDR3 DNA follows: TGTGCCAGCAGTCCCGGGGTATCTAGCACAGATACGCAGTATTTT.

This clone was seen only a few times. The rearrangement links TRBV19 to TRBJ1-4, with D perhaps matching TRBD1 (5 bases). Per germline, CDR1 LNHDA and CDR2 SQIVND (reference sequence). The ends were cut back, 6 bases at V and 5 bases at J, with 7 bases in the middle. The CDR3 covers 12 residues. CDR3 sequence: CASRGPNEKLFF. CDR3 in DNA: TGTGCCAGTAGGGGGCCCAATGAAAAACTGTTTTTT.

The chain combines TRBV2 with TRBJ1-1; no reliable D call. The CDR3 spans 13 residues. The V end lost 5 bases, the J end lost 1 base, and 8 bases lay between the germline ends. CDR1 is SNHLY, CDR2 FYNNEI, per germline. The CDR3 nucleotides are TGTGCCAGCAGTAGAGACGGGAACACTGAAGCTTTCTTT. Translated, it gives CASSRDGNTEAFF.

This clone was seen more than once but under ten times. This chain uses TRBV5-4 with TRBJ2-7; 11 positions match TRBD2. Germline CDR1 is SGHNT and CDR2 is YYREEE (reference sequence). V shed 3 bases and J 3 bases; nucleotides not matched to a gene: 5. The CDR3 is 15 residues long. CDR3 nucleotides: TGTGCCAGCAGCTCCGCCGGGACTAGCGGCTACGAGCAGTACTTC. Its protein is CASSSAGTSGYEQYF.

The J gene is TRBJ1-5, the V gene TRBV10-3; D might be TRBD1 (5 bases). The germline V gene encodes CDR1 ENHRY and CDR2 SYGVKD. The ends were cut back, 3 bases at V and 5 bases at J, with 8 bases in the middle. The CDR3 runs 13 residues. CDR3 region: CAISDRVDQPQHF. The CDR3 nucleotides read TGTGCCATCAGTGACAGGGTAGATCAGCCCCAGCATTTT.

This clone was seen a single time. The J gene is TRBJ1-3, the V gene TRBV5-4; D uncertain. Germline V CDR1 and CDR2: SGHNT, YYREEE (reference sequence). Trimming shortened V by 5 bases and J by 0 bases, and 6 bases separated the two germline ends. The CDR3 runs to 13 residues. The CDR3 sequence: CASRNFSGNTIYF. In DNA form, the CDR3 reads TGTGCCAGCAGAAACTTCTCTGGAAACACCATATATTTT.

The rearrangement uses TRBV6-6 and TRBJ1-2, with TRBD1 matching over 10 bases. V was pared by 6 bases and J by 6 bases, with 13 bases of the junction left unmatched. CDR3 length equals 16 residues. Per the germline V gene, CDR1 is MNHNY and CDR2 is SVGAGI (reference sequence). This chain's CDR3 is CASRGTGVTVSDGYTF. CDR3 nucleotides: TGTGCCAGCAGGGGGACAGGGGTTACGGTATCGGATGGCTACACCTTC.

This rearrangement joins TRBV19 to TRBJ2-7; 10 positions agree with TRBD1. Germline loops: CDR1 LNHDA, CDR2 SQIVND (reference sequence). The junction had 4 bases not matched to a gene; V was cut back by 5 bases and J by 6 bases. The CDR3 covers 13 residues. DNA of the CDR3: TGTGCCAGTAGTTCCGGGACAGGGGCCGAGCAGTACTTC. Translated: CASSSGTGAEQYF.

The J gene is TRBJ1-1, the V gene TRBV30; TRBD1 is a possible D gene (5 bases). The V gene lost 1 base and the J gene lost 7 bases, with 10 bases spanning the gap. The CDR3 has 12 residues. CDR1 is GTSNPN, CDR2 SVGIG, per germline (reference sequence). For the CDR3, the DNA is TGTGCCTGGAGTGGAAATGGACATGAAGCTTTCTTT. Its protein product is CAWSGNGHEAFF.

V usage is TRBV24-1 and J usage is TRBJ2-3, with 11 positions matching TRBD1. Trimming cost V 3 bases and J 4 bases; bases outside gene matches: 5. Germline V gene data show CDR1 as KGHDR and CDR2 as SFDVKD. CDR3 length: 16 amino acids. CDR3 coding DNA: TGTGCCACCAGTGATGCCCCGGGACAGGGGGCAGATACGCAGTATTTT. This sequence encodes CATSDAPGQGADTQYF.

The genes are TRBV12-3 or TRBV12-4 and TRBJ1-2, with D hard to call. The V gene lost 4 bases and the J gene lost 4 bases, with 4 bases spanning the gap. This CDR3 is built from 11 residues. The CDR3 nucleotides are TGTGCCAGCAGTTGGGGCTATGGCTACACCTTC. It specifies CASSWGYGYTF.

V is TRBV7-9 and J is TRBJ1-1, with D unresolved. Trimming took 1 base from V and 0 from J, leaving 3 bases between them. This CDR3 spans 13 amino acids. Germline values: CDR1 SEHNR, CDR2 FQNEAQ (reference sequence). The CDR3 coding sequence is TGTGCCAGCAGCTTAGACATGAACACTGAAGCTTTCTTT. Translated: CASSLDMNTEAFF.

The CDR3 DNA sequence: TGTGCCAGCAGTGAAGGGAGAAACAATGAGCAGTTCTTC. Translation: CASSEGRNNEQFF. The rearrangement links TRBV2 to TRBJ2-1; D ambiguous. V lost 1 base and J lost 5, with 6 bases in between. The CDR3 totals 13 residues. Germline CDR1 and CDR2: SNHLY and FYNNEI.

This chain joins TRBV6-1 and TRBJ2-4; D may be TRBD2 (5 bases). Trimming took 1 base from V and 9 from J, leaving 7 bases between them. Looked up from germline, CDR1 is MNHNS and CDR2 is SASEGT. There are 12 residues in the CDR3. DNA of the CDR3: TGTGCCAGCAGTGAAGGCGGAGGCATTCAGTACTTC. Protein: CASSEGGGIQYF.

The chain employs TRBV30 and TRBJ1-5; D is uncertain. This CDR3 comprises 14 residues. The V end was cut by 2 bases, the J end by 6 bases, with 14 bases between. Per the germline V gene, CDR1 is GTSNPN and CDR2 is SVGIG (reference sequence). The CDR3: CAWSTVGTSQPQHF. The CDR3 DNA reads TGTGCCTGGAGTACCGTGGGTACAAGTCAGCCCCAGCATTTT.